This T cell receptor (beta chain) was profiled in a study of response to subunit inactivated influenza vaccine listed by TCRdb under 2018. Study-level background: The study used deep quantitative T cell receptor repertoire profiling to track responses to a trivalent subunit inactivated influenza vaccine. Results the study describes overall, beyond this receptor: The authors proposed that each seasonal influenza vaccination may bring in only a limited number of new T cells.

V is cut back by 5 bases and J by 6 bases, with 7 bases in the junction unmatched. Counted from cysteine to phenylalanine, this CDR3 has 15 amino acids. Left in the record is the CDR3 DNA by itself, 45 bases read in frame from the first base. The germline V gene (reference sequence) sets CDR1 to MNHEY and CDR2 to SMNVEV. The method was RT-PCR. Sequencer: Illumina HiSeq 2500. The public sequencing data were trimmed at Q25 with fastp and processed into clonotypes with MiXCR by TCRdb, which kept only in-frame beta chains. Rows are combined by CDR3 protein, so each entry shows the most common genes and DNA. For this sample the table gives around 580,000 distinct CDR3 sequences, of which 14% were detected only once. Around 10% of the sample rests with the top ten. Ten or more counts support this clonotype. Which antigen it targets is not known. Per-base qualities were not stored, and no clone one base away is much larger.

The chain employs TRBV27 and TRBJ2-7, and TRBD2 matches 13 of the central bases. Material: PBMCs from blood, obtained roughly 13 days after vaccination. This receptor was taken from a man in his forties or fifties who received an inactivated influenza vaccine. Donor details come from another sample of the same person, matched by shared clones. The encoded CDR3 is CASSPWTSGSSEQYF. The base sequence is TGTGCCAGCAGTCCGTGGACTAGCGGGAGTTCCGAGCAGTACTTC.